These T cell receptor beta chains were read from a single sample in a study of blood T cell repertoires in COVID-19. Repertoires were generated with immunoSEQ multiplex PCR, while TCRdb's copy carries only in-frame clones and drops some. The sample lists roughly 150,000 clones, 84% seen once, with approximately 2.6% in the top ten. The sample taken for sequencing was peripheral blood. The receptor source for this set is a woman older than 75 with COVID-19, enrolled during active disease. Both conserved end residues are part of each CDR3. The order of the fields is CDR3 protein, CDR3 DNA, V gene, clone size, D gene, J gene. A D gene is named only where the DNA matches it firmly. Rows give clone size only sometimes, using once, few, many, or a class for an expanded clone.

CASSIWGLAGGRNTGELFF TGTGCCAGTAGTATCTGGGGACTAGCGGGAGGCCGGAACACCGGGGAGCTGTTTTTT TRBV19 NA TRBD2 TRBJ2-2
CASSRTGAIYEQYF TGTGCCAGCAGTAGGACAGGGGCGATTTACGAGCAGTACTTC TRBV2 few TRBD1 TRBJ2-7
CATGASGNTIYF TGTGCCACAGGCGCTTCGGGGAACACCATATATTTT TRBV2 once NA TRBJ1-3
CASSEKSYRGDNTGELFF TGCGCCAGCAGTGAGAAGTCTTATCGGGGGGACAACACCGGGGAGCTGTTTTTT TRBV10-1 NA TRBD2 TRBJ2-2
CASSTGQGETQYF TGTGCCAGCAGCACTGGACAGGGAGAGACCCAGTACTTC TRBV7-2 NA TRBD1 TRBJ2-5
CASSSGQVNEKLFF TGTGCCAGCTCGTCGGGACAGGTTAATGAAAAACTGTTTTTT TRBV18 NA TRBD1 TRBJ1-4
CASSGTGRANVLTF TGTGCCAGCAGTGGCACAGGGCGGGCCAACGTCCTGACTTTC TRBV2 NA NA TRBJ2-6
CASSERVAGGYTF TGTGCCAGCAGCGAAAGGGTCGCGGGAGGCTACACCTTC TRBV9 NA NA TRBJ1-2
CASSPKESGGAPWNTGELFF TGCGCCAGCAGCCCAAAGGAGAGCGGGGGGGCTCCCTGGAACACCGGGGAGCTGTTTTTT TRBV4-3 NA TRBD2 TRBJ2-2
CASTQRVGSNQPQHF TGTGCCAGTACTCAGCGGGTCGGAAGCAATCAGCCCCAGCATTTT TRBV19 NA NA TRBJ1-5
CASSGGGSHTAFF TGTGCCAGCAGCGGAGGGGGCTCGCATACAGCTTTCTTT TRBV11-3 NA TRBD1 TRBJ1-1
CASSPSPYEQYF TGTGCCAGCAGTCCGTCCCCCTACGAGCAGTACTTC TRBV28 once NA TRBJ2-7
CASSGTGGFGYTF TGTGCCAGCTCCGGGACAGGGGGCTTTGGCTACACCTTC TRBV11-3 NA TRBD1 TRBJ1-2
CSVTHSNEKLFF TGCAGCGTTACACACAGTAATGAAAAACTGTTTTTT TRBV29-1 NA NA TRBJ1-4
CASSRDSYNQPQHF TGCGCCAGCAGCCGAGACAGTTACAATCAGCCCCAGCATTTT TRBV5-1 NA NA TRBJ1-5
CASSLGSVENTEAFF TGTGCCAGCAGCTTAGGCTCGGTTGAGAACACTGAAGCTTTCTTT TRBV7-2 few NA TRBJ1-1
CASSQDPGLFGEKLFF TGTGCCAGCAGCCAAGATCCAGGGTTATTCGGGGAAAAACTGTTTTTT TRBV4-2 once NA TRBJ1-4
CASSLKYTGTSRTDTQYF TGTGCCAGCAGTTTAAAGTACACCGGGACTAGCCGCACAGATACGCAGTATTTT TRBV27 NA TRBD2 TRBJ2-3
CASSPGGRAGYNEQFF TGCGCCAGCAGTCCCGGTGGGCGGGCTGGATACAATGAGCAGTTCTTC TRBV5-1 NA NA TRBJ2-1